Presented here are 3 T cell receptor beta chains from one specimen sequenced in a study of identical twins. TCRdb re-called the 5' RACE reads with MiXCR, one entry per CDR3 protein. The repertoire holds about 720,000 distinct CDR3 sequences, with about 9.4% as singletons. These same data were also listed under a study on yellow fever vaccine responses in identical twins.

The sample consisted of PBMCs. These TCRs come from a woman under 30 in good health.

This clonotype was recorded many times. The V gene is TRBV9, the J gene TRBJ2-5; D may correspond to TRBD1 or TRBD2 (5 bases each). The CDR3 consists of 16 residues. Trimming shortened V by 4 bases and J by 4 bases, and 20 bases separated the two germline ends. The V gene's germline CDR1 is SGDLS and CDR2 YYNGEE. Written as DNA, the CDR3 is TGTGCCAGCAGCAAGGCCTCATCGGGACCCAGAGAGACCCAGTACTTC. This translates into CASSKASSGPRETQYF.

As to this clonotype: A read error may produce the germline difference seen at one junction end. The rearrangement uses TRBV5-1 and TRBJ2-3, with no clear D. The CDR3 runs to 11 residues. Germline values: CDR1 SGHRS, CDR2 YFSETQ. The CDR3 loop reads CASSPGNTLYF. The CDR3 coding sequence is TGCGCCAGCAGCCCTGGCAATACGCTGTATTTT.

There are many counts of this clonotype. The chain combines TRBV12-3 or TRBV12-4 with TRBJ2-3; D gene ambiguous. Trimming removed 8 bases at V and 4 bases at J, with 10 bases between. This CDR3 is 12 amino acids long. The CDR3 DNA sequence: TGTGCCAGCGGCTCTGCCGCAGATACGCAGTATTTT. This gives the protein CASGSAADTQYF.